This T cell receptor (beta chain) was observed in a study of PD-L1 blockade in urothelial cancer. The CDR3 runs to 17 residues. V lost 1 base and J 0 bases, leaving 16 bases between the germline ends. CDR1 and CDR2 from the germline V gene are LNHNV and YYDKDF (reference sequence). Broader study findings: In blood sampled pretreatment, TCR clonality below the median predicted better survival.

Locally advanced or metastatic urothelial carcinoma affected the patients. TCRdb keeps only in-frame clones here, not all; method: immunoSEQ multiplex PCR. The sample holds 70,000 to 75,000 clones, roughly 84% seen once. Notes on this clone: Its antigen remains unidentified.

The material sequenced was PBMCs, taken around atezolizumab (anti-PD-L1) treatment. This sequence originates from a man in his sixties or seventies with urothelial cancer. V and J are TRBV15 and TRBJ2-7, with D maybe TRBD1 (5 bases). The CDR3 reads CATSRVFFDSFSYEQYF. CDR3 bases: TGTGCCACCAGCAGAGTCTTTTTCGACAGTTTCTCCTACGAGCAGTACTTC. Full variable domain (remainder filled in from reference TRBV15 and TRBJ2-7): DAMVIQNPRYQVTQFGKPVTLSCSQTLNHNVMYWYQQKSSQAPKLLFHYYDKDFNNEADTPDNFQSRRPNTSFCFLDIRSPGLGDTAMYLCATSRVFFDSFSYEQYFGPGTRLTVT.